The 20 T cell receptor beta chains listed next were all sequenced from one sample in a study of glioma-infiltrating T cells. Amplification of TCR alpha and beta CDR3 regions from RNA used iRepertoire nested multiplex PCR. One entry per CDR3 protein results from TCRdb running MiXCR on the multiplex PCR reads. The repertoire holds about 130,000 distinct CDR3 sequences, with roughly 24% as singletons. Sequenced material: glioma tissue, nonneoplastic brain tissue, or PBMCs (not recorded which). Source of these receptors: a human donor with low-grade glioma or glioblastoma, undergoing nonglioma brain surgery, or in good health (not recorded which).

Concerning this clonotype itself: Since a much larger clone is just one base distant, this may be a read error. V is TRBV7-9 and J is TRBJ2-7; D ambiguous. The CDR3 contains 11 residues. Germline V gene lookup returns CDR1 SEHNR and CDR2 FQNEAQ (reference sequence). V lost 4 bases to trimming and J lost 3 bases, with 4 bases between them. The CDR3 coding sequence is TGTGCCAGCAGCTCGAACTACGAGCAGTACTTC. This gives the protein CASSSNYEQYF.

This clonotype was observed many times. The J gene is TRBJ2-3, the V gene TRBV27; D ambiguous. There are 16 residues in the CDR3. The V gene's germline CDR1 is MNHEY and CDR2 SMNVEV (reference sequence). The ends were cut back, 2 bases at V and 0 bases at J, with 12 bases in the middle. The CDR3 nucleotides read TGTGCCAGCAGTTTAAGGGTGGATCTTAGCACAGATACGCAGTATTTT. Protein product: CASSLRVDLSTDTQYF.

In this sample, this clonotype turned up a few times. Here the CDR3 reads CASSFIDTQYF. Here the CDR3 DNA reads TGTGCCAGCAGTTTTATAGATACGCAGTATTTT. The chain employs TRBV12-3 or TRBV12-4 and TRBJ2-3; D is unresolved. Trimming left V 3 bases short and J 5 bases short, with 3 bases between. The CDR3 totals 11 residues.

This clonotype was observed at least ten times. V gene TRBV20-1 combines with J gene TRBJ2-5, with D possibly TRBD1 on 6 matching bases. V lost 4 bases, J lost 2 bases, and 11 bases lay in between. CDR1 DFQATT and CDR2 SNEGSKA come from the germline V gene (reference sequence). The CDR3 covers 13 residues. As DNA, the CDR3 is TGCAGTGCTATTAGACAGGCTCAAGAGACCCAGTACTTC. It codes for CSAIRQAQETQYF.

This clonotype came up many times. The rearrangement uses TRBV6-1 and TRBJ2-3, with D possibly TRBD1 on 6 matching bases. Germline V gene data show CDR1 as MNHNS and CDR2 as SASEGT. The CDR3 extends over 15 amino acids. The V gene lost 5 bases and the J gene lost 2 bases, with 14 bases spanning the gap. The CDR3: CASSLQGYDTDTQYF. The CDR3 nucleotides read TGTGCCAGCAGTTTACAGGGTTATGACACAGATACGCAGTATTTT.

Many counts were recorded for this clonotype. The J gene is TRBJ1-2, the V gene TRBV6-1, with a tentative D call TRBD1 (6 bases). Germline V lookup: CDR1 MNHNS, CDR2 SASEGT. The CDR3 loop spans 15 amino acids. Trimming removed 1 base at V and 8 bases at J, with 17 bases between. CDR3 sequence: CASSEEDRGQAGYTF. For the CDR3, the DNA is TGTGCCAGCAGTGAAGAGGACAGAGGCCAGGCAGGCTACACCTTC.

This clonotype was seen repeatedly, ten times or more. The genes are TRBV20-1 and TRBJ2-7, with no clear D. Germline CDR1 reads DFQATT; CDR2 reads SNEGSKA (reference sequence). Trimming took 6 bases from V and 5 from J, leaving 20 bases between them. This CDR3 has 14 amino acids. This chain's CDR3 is CSAAPLYTAHEQYF. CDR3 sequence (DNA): TGCAGTGCCGCGCCATTATATACCGCACACGAGCAGTACTTC.

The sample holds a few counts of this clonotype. Written as DNA, the CDR3 is TGTGCCAGCAGCCAAGGTTATAGCGGGATCCGGAATGAGCAGTTCTTC. This codes for CASSQGYSGIRNEQFF. This chain links TRBV3-1 with TRBJ2-1, with TRBD2 matching 8 bases. The germline CDR1 and CDR2 sequences are LGHDT and YNNKEL (reference sequence). The J segment lost 7 bases and the V segment lost 1 base, leaving 9 bases of the junction unmatched. The CDR3 extends over 16 amino acids.

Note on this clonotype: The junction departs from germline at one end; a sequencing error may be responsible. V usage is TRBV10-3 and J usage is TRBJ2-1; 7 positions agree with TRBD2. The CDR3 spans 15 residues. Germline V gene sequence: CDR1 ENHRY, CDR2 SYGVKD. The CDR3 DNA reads TGTGCCACCAGTGATGGGAGGGGCGCCTACAATGAGCAGTTCTTC. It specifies CATSDGRGAYNEQFF.

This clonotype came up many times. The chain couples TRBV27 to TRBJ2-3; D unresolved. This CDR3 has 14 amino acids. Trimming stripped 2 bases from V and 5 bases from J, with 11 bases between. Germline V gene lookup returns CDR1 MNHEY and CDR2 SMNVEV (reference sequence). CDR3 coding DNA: TGTGCCAGCAGTTTAAGCGATGGGCGAGATACGCAGTATTTT. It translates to CASSLSDGRDTQYF.

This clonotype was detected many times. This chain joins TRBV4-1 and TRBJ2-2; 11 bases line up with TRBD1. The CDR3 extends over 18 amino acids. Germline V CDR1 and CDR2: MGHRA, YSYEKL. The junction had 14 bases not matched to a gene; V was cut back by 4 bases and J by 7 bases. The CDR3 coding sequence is TGCGCCAGCAGCCGCCTCACCAGAGGACAGGGGGCAGACGGGGAGCTGTTTTTT. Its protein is CASSRLTRGQGADGELFF.

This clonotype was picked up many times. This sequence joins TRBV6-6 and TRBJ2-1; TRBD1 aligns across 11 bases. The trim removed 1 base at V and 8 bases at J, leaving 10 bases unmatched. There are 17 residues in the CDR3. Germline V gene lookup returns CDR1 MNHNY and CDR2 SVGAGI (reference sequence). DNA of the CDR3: TGTGCCAGCAGTTACTTTGCCGGGACAGGGGGTGTAGATGAGCAGTTCTTC. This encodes CASSYFAGTGGVDEQFF.

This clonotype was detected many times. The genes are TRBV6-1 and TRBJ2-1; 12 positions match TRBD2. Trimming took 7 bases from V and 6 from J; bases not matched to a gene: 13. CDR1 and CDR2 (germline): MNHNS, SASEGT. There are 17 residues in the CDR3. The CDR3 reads CASTRGASGRGLNEQFF. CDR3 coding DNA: TGTGCCAGCACCCGCGGGGCTAGCGGGAGGGGCCTCAATGAGCAGTTCTTC.

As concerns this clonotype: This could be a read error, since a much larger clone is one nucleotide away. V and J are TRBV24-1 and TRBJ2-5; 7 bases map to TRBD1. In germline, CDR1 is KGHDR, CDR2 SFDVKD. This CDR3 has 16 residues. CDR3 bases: TGTGCCACCAGTGACCCAAAACAGGGGAACCAAGAGACCGAGTACTTC. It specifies CATSDPKQGNQETEYF.

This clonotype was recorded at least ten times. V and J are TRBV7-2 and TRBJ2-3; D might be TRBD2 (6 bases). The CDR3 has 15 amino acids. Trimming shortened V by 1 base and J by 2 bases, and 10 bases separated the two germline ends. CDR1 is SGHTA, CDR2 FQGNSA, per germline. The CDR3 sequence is CASSLDAGYTDTQYF. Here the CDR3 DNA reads TGTGCCAGCAGCTTAGATGCGGGATACACAGATACGCAGTATTTT.

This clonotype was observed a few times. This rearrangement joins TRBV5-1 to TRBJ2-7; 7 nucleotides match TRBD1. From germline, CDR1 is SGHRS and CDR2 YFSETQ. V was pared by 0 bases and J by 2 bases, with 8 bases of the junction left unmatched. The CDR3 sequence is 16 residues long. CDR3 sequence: CASSLEPGQPTYEQYF. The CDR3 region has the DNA TGCGCCAGCAGCTTGGAGCCGGGACAGCCAACCTACGAGCAGTACTTC.

The CDR3 protein is CASSATGENQPQHF. CDR3 sequence (DNA): TGTGCCAGTAGTGCAACAGGGGAGAATCAGCCCCAGCATTTT. This chain joins TRBV19 and TRBJ1-5; the match to TRBD1 covers 7 bases. Germline lookup yields CDR1 LNHDA and CDR2 SQIVND (reference sequence). This CDR3 region has 14 residues. V was pared by 5 bases and J by 4 bases, with 5 bases of the junction left unmatched.

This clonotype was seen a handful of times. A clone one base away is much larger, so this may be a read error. The CDR3 nucleotides are TGTGCCAGCCGCTTTACAGGGGAAGCTAACTATGGCTACACCTTC. Protein product: CASRFTGEANYGYTF. The chain is built from TRBV7-2 and TRBJ1-2, with TRBD1 matching 7 bases. The CDR3 length is 15 residues. CDR1 is SGHTA and CDR2 is FQGNSA in the germline V gene.

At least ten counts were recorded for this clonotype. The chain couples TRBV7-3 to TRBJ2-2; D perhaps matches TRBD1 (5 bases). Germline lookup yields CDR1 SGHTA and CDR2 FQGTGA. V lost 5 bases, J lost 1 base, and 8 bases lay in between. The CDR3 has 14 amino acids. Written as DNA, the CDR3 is TGTGCCAGCAGCCCCACAGGGAACACCGGGGAGCTGTTTTTT. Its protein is CASSPTGNTGELFF.

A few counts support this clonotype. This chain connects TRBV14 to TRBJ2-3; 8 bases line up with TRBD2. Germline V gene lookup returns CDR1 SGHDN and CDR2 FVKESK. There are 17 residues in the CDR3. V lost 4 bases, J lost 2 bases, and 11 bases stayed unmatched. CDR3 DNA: TGTGCCAGCAGCCGGGGACTAGTTCTATCCTTCACAGATACGCAGTATTTT. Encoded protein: CASSRGLVLSFTDTQYF.